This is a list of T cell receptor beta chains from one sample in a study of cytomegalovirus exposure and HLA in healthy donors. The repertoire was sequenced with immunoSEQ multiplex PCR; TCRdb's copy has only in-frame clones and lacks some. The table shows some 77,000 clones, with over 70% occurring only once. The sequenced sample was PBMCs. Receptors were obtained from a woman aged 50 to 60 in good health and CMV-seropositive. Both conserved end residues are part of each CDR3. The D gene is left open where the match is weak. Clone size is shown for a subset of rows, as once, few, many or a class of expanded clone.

CDR3aa: CASTHRVGDTQYF
CDR3nt: TGTGCCAGCACTCACAGGGTTGGAGATACGCAGTATTTT
j_gene: TRBJ2-3
d_gene: NA
v_gene: TRBV6-1
abundance: NA

CDR3aa: CASIGQGRTYGYTF
CDR3nt: TGTGCCAGCATTGGACAGGGGCGCACCTATGGCTACACCTTC
j_gene: TRBJ1-2
d_gene: TRBD1
v_gene: TRBV2
abundance: once

CDR3aa: CASSPTGIARNEQFF
CDR3nt: TGTGCCAGCAGCCCGACAGGGATTGCTAGGAATGAGCAGTTCTTC
j_gene: TRBJ2-1
d_gene: TRBD1
v_gene: TRBV11-1
abundance: NA

CDR3aa: CASSQDRPLGNEQFF
CDR3nt: TGTGCCAGCAGCCAAGATCGGCCCCTCGGGAATGAGCAGTTCTTC
j_gene: TRBJ2-1
d_gene: NA
v_gene: TRBV4-2
abundance: NA

CDR3aa: CASGLDRAFGPQHF
CDR3nt: TGTGCTAGTGGTTTGGACAGGGCGTTTGGGCCCCAGCATTTT
j_gene: TRBJ1-5
d_gene: NA
v_gene: TRBV12-5
abundance: NA

CDR3aa: CASSYIAGEGNEQFF
CDR3nt: TGTGCCAGCAGTTACATCGCAGGGGAGGGAAATGAGCAGTTCTTC
j_gene: TRBJ2-1
d_gene: NA
v_gene: TRBV6-5
abundance: NA

CDR3aa: CASRDRVLNEKLFF
CDR3nt: TGTGCCAGCCGAGACAGGGTCCTTAATGAAAAACTGTTTTTT
j_gene: TRBJ1-4
d_gene: TRBD1
v_gene: TRBV2
abundance: NA

CDR3aa: CASKGTGLDEQFF
CDR3nt: TGTGCCAGCAAGGGGACAGGTCTGGATGAGCAGTTCTTC
j_gene: TRBJ2-1
d_gene: TRBD1
v_gene: TRBV2
abundance: NA

CDR3aa: CASSELGNTIYF
CDR3nt: TGTGCCAGCAGCGAACTCGGAAACACCATATATTTT
j_gene: TRBJ1-3
d_gene: NA
v_gene: TRBV5-6
abundance: NA

CDR3aa: CASAKQVTYEQYF
CDR3nt: TGTGCCAGCGCGAAGCAGGTAACCTACGAGCAGTACTTC
j_gene: TRBJ2-7
d_gene: NA
v_gene: TRBV27
abundance: NA

CDR3aa: CAISESIQGVNYGYTF
CDR3nt: TGTGCCATCAGTGAGTCGATCCAGGGGGTTAACTATGGCTACACCTTC
j_gene: TRBJ1-2
d_gene: TRBD1
v_gene: TRBV10-3
abundance: NA

CDR3aa: CASSSQGPATNEKLFF
CDR3nt: TGCGCCAGCAGCTCACAGGGGCCTGCAACTAATGAAAAACTGTTTTTT
j_gene: TRBJ1-4
d_gene: TRBD1
v_gene: TRBV5-1
abundance: NA

CDR3aa: CASSFDSYQETQYF
CDR3nt: TGTGCCAGCAGCTTCGACAGTTACCAAGAGACCCAGTACTTC
j_gene: TRBJ2-5
d_gene: NA
v_gene: TRBV7-9
abundance: NA

CDR3aa: CASSWTGSTEAFF
CDR3nt: TGTGCCAGCAGCTGGACAGGGTCCACTGAAGCTTTCTTT
j_gene: TRBJ1-1
d_gene: TRBD1
v_gene: TRBV5-6
abundance: NA

CDR3aa: CASSSQGQGNEKLFF
CDR3nt: TGTGCCAGCAGCTCTCAGGGACAGGGGAATGAAAAACTGTTTTTT
j_gene: TRBJ1-4
d_gene: TRBD1
v_gene: TRBV7-6
abundance: NA

CDR3aa: CATRDRVNEQFF
CDR3nt: TGTGCCACCAGGGACAGGGTGAATGAGCAGTTCTTC
j_gene: TRBJ2-1
d_gene: TRBD1
v_gene: TRBV10-3
abundance: NA

CDR3aa: CASSVDLGTGSNTGELFF
CDR3nt: TGTGCCAGCAGCGTAGATCTAGGGACAGGATCTAACACCGGGGAGCTGTTTTTT
j_gene: TRBJ2-2
d_gene: TRBD1
v_gene: TRBV9
abundance: once

CDR3aa: CASSLDPGGTDTQYF
CDR3nt: TGTGCCAGCAGCTTGGACCCAGGGGGCACAGATACGCAGTATTTT
j_gene: TRBJ2-3
d_gene: NA
v_gene: TRBV5-4
abundance: few

CDR3aa: CATRGGQGISGNTIYF
CDR3nt: TGTGCCACTAGGGGAGGACAGGGGATCTCTGGAAACACCATATATTTT
j_gene: TRBJ1-3
d_gene: TRBD1
v_gene: TRBV2
abundance: NA

CDR3aa: CATSRDRGLAPLHF
CDR3nt: TGTGCCACCAGCAGGGACAGGGGTTTGGCACCCCTCCACTTT
j_gene: TRBJ1-6
d_gene: TRBD1
v_gene: TRBV15
abundance: once

CDR3aa: CAWSVTSGGYNEQFF
CDR3nt: TGTGCCTGGAGCGTGACTAGCGGGGGCTACAATGAGCAGTTCTTC
j_gene: TRBJ2-1
d_gene: TRBD2
v_gene: TRBV30
abundance: NA

CDR3aa: CASGWTGDQPQHF
CDR3nt: TGTGCCAGCGGGTGGACAGGGGATCAGCCCCAGCATTTT
j_gene: TRBJ1-5
d_gene: TRBD1
v_gene: TRBV6-5
abundance: NA

CDR3aa: CASSPSGRTDTQYF
CDR3nt: TGTGCCAGCAGCCCTAGCGGGCGCACAGATACGCAGTATTTT
j_gene: TRBJ2-3
d_gene: TRBD2
v_gene: TRBV5-6
abundance: NA

CDR3aa: CASSRGQGGGTEAFF
CDR3nt: TGTGCCAGCAGCCGGGGACAGGGCGGAGGCACTGAAGCTTTCTTT
j_gene: TRBJ1-1
d_gene: TRBD1
v_gene: TRBV5-6
abundance: NA

CDR3aa: CASKTRGPNTEAFF
CDR3nt: TGTGCCAGCAAGACCAGGGGCCCTAACACTGAAGCTTTCTTT
j_gene: TRBJ1-1
d_gene: NA
v_gene: TRBV2
abundance: NA

CDR3aa: CASQTGLSNQPQHF
CDR3nt: TGTGCCAGCCAGACAGGGCTAAGCAATCAGCCCCAGCATTTT
j_gene: TRBJ1-5
d_gene: TRBD1
v_gene: TRBV6-1
abundance: NA

CDR3aa: CASSIFQGSGNTIYF
CDR3nt: TGTGCCAGTAGTATCTTCCAGGGCTCTGGAAACACCATATATTTT
j_gene: TRBJ1-3
d_gene: NA
v_gene: TRBV19
abundance: few

CDR3aa: CASRLSGTSGTGELFF
CDR3nt: TGTGCCAGTAGGCTGTCCGGGACTAGCGGAACCGGGGAGCTGTTTTTT
j_gene: TRBJ2-2
d_gene: TRBD2
v_gene: TRBV19
abundance: NA

CDR3aa: CASSLLRSLAGEQETQYF
CDR3nt: TGCGCCAGCAGCCTCCTGAGGTCGCTAGCGGGGGAACAAGAGACCCAGTACTTC
j_gene: TRBJ2-5
d_gene: TRBD2
v_gene: TRBV5-1
abundance: NA

CDR3aa: CASSGRQGSSNQPQHF
CDR3nt: TGTGCCAGCAGTGGGCGACAGGGCTCTAGCAATCAGCCCCAGCATTTT
j_gene: TRBJ1-5
d_gene: NA
v_gene: TRBV21-1
abundance: NA

CDR3aa: CASSFGAPDRGGAKNIQYF
CDR3nt: TGTGCCAGCAGCTTCGGTGCTCCCGACCGGGGAGGAGCCAAAAACATTCAGTACTTC
j_gene: TRBJ2-4
d_gene: NA
v_gene: TRBV11-2
abundance: NA

CDR3aa: CASSYPRSGGAGEQFF
CDR3nt: TGTGCCAGCAGTTACCCCAGGAGCGGGGGGGCGGGTGAGCAGTTCTTC
j_gene: TRBJ2-1
d_gene: TRBD2
v_gene: TRBV6-5
abundance: once

CDR3aa: CASSVAPDRDHEQYF
CDR3nt: TGTGCCAGCAGCGTAGCCCCGGACAGGGACCACGAGCAGTACTTC
j_gene: TRBJ2-7
d_gene: TRBD1
v_gene: TRBV9
abundance: few

CDR3aa: CASSQDDSFNQPQHF
CDR3nt: TGCGCCAGCAGCCAAGACGACTCTTTCAATCAGCCCCAGCATTTT
j_gene: TRBJ1-5
d_gene: NA
v_gene: TRBV4-1
abundance: few

CDR3aa: CASRPEGNEQFF
CDR3nt: TGTGCCAGCAGACCCGAGGGCAATGAGCAGTTCTTC
j_gene: TRBJ2-1
d_gene: NA
v_gene: TRBV6-6
abundance: NA

CDR3aa: CASSLEGRGLQETQYF
CDR3nt: TGTGCCAGCAGCTTAGAAGGGCGGGGACTTCAAGAGACCCAGTACTTC
j_gene: TRBJ2-5
d_gene: NA
v_gene: TRBV11-2
abundance: few